Each of the 9 T cell receptor beta chains below was sequenced from the same sample in a study of identical twins. TCRdb used MiXCR to reprocess the 5' RACE reads, holding one entry per CDR3 protein. The repertoire has 400,000 to 500,000 distinct CDR3 sequences, about 13% of them found once; the top ten carry approximately 1%. This sample was also put to use in a study of yellow fever vaccine responses in identical twins.

Sample: CD4+ T cells sorted from blood. The receptors derive from a woman between 18 and 30 years old in good health.

The V and J genes are TRBV20-1 and TRBJ2-7, with D hard to call. V shed 1 base and J shed 5 bases, with 3 bases lying between them. Germline V gene lookup returns CDR1 DFQATT and CDR2 SNEGSKA (reference sequence). CDR3 length: 10 amino acids. CDR3 nucleotides: TGCAGTGCTAGAGGCCACGAGCAGTACTTC. It specifies CSARGHEQYF.

The chain links TRBV27 to TRBJ2-1; D ambiguous. The V end lost 5 bases, the J end lost 0 bases, and 11 bases lay between the germline ends. The germline CDR1 and CDR2 sequences are MNHEY and SMNVEV (reference sequence). CDR3 size: 15 residues. The CDR3 coding sequence is TGTGCCAGCAGTCCCAGCAGCTTCTCCTACAATGAGCAGTTCTTC. As protein: CASSPSSFSYNEQFF.

The chain joins TRBV20-1 to TRBJ1-1; D is unresolved. This CDR3 has 11 residues. Trimming left V 7 bases short and J 2 bases short, with 8 bases between. Germline V gives CDR1 DFQATT, CDR2 SNEGSKA (reference sequence). This CDR3 is CSGSGNTEAFF. DNA of the CDR3: TGCAGTGGTAGTGGTAACACTGAAGCTTTCTTT.

The rearrangement joins TRBV12-3 or TRBV12-4 to TRBJ1-1; TRBD1 is a possible D gene (5 bases). This CDR3 region has 14 residues. Deletions cut 6 bases from V and 2 bases from J, with 13 bases between. CDR3 region: CASRGHVINTEAFF. CDR3 in DNA: TGTGCCAGCAGAGGACACGTTATTAACACTGAAGCTTTCTTT.

This clonotype was counted a few times. The CDR3 region has the DNA TGTGCCAGCAGTTACAGGGCCCCCATAGGATACGAGCAGTACTTC. Its translation is CASSYRAPIGYEQYF. The rearrangement uses TRBV6-2 or TRBV6-3 and TRBJ2-7; D gene unclear. The CDR3 runs 15 residues. The V gene's germline CDR1 is MNHEY and CDR2 SVGEGT. Trimming cost V 2 bases and J 4 bases, with 15 bases left between them.

The gene calls are TRBV6-5 and TRBJ2-1, with D hard to call. The CDR3 extends over 14 amino acids. Germline V gene data show CDR1 as MNHEY and CDR2 as SVGAGI. The V end was cut by 0 bases, the J end by 4 bases, with 7 bases between. The CDR3 protein is CASSYSSMYNEQFF. In DNA, the CDR3 is TGTGCCAGCAGTTACTCGAGCATGTACAATGAGCAGTTCTTC.

This clonotype was seen a few times. The chain has TRBV20-1 and TRBJ2-3, with 11 bases identical to TRBD2. V was clipped by 1 base and J by 2 bases; unmatched bases: 2. The germline V gene has CDR1 DFQATT and CDR2 SNEGSKA (reference sequence). This CDR3 spans 15 amino acids. The CDR3 DNA is TGCAGTGCTAGAGTACTAGCGGGGGCCACAGATACGCAGTATTTT. This codes for CSARVLAGATDTQYF.

This CDR3 reads CASSIGWLADYNEQFF. In DNA, the CDR3 is TGTGCCAGTAGTATAGGGTGGCTAGCGGACTACAATGAGCAGTTCTTC. V usage is TRBV19 and J usage is TRBJ2-1; 7 nucleotides align to TRBD2. The V gene end was trimmed by 1 base and the J gene end by 3 bases; junction bases not matched to a gene: 6. Germline V gene lookup returns CDR1 LNHDA and CDR2 SQIVND (reference sequence). The CDR3 length is 16 residues.

The chain employs TRBV12-3 or TRBV12-4 and TRBJ2-3; D may be TRBD2 (5 bases). V lost 3 bases and J lost 4, with 8 bases in between. The CDR3 has 13 amino acids. The CDR3 coding sequence is TGTGCCAGCAGTTTCGGAGGCGCAGATACGCAGTATTTT. Translating it yields CASSFGGADTQYF.